Shown below are 19 T cell receptor beta chains from a single sample sequenced in a study of T cell repertoires in cytomegalovirus infection. TCRdb independently ran MiXCR on the reads; one entry per CDR3 protein. The table shows around 74,000 distinct CDR3 sequences, with roughly 3.5% occurring only once. Input material: PBMCs. The receptors come from a human donor in good health (CMV status not recorded). Some clones in this sample may be carry-over from other donors' samples.

This clonotype occurred many times. The chain has TRBV19 and TRBJ2-1; 10 bases are shared with TRBD1. Trimming cost V 5 bases and J 6 bases; bases outside gene matches: 10. Germline lookup yields CDR1 LNHDA and CDR2 SQIVND (reference sequence). The CDR3 consists of 16 residues. DNA for the CDR3: TGTGCCAGTAGTGCCCGGGACAGGGGTAATAGCAATGAGCAGTTCTTC. Its protein is CASSARDRGNSNEQFF.

This clonotype was detected ten times or more. This chain links TRBV5-4 with TRBJ2-7; D call uncertain. Germline V gene sequence: CDR1 SGHNT, CDR2 YYREEE (reference sequence). The CDR3 extends over 13 amino acids. The V and J ends lost 2 bases and 5 bases respectively, with 11 bases between them. The CDR3 DNA follows: TGTGCCAGCAGCTTTGATAGGGTCGACGAGCAGTACTTC. This gives the protein CASSFDRVDEQYF.

This clonotype was counted at least ten times. The rearrangement joins TRBV9 to TRBJ2-1; TRBD1 matches 8 bases. The V segment lost 4 bases and the J segment 0 bases; nucleotides outside the gene matches: 21. The germline CDR1 and CDR2 sequences are SGDLS and YYNGEE. The CDR3 totals 21 residues. CDR3 residues: CASSHYTRQGPFLSSYNEQFF. CDR3 in DNA: TGTGCCAGCAGCCATTATACAAGACAGGGGCCGTTCCTGAGCTCCTACAATGAGCAGTTCTTC.

This clonotype was detected ten times or more. As DNA, the CDR3 is TGTGCCAGCAGCTTAGACGGCACTATGGAGACCCAGTACTTC. Its protein is CASSLDGTMETQYF. The rearrangement joins TRBV7-2 to TRBJ2-5; D is unclear. With 1 base removed from V and 5 bases from J, the gap between germline ends came to 11 bases. The CDR3 totals 14 residues. CDR1 is SGHTA and CDR2 is FQGNSA in the germline V gene.

Ten or more counts support this clonotype. This sequence joins TRBV18 and TRBJ2-7; no definite D call. The ends were cut back, 6 bases at V and 6 bases at J, with 12 bases in the middle. Germline CDR1 reads KGHSH; CDR2 reads LQKENI. This CDR3 contains 12 residues. The CDR3 loop reads CASSPWGREQYF. CDR3 bases: TGTGCCAGCTCCCCCTGGGGTCGCGAGCAGTACTTC.

This clonotype has a count of ten or more. CDR3 coding DNA: TGTGCCAGCAGCTTAGGCCGGAATAATTCACCCCTCCACTTT. This encodes CASSLGRNNSPLHF. The chain uses TRBV7-2 and TRBJ1-6; D not certain. Germline V CDR1 and CDR2: SGHTA, FQGNSA. CDR3 length: 14 residues. Trimming shortened V by 1 base and J by 5 bases, and 6 bases separated the two germline ends.

This clonotype was counted at least ten times. The rearrangement uses TRBV20-1 and TRBJ1-2, with TRBD1 matching 9 bases. CDR1 is DFQATT and CDR2 is SNEGSKA in the germline V gene (reference sequence). The CDR3 totals 13 residues. The chain's CDR3 is CRGGQGRSYGYTF. Written as DNA, the CDR3 is TGCAGGGGGGGACAGGGACGGAGCTATGGCTACACCTTC.

This clonotype was picked up many times. The junction and the germline gene differ at one end; a read error may be behind it. The CDR3: CVSSLEVASEYQETQYF. DNA of the CDR3: TGTGTCAGCAGCTTGGAGGTGGCTAGCGAGTACCAAGAGACCCAGTACTTC. V usage is TRBV5-5 and J usage is TRBJ2-5, with D tentatively TRBD2 (6 bases). The germline V gene encodes CDR1 SGHKS and CDR2 YYEKEE (reference sequence). This CDR3 spans 17 amino acids.

In this sample, this clonotype turned up many times. The V and J genes are TRBV16 and TRBJ1-2; 10 nucleotides agree with TRBD1. CDR1 KGHSY and CDR2 FQNENV come from the germline V gene. The CDR3 totals 13 residues. Germline trimming cut 4 bases from V and 7 bases from J; bases unmatched to any gene: 3. For the CDR3, the DNA is TGTGCCAGCAGCCCAGGGACAGGGGTTGGCTACACCTTC. Residues: CASSPGTGVGYTF.

This clonotype was recorded at least ten times. An end of the junction differs from the germline gene, which may be a read error. This sequence joins TRBV7-7 and TRBJ2-5, with 16 bases fitting TRBD2. The germline gives CDR1 SSHAT, CDR2 FNYEAQ (reference sequence). CDR3 length: 19 residues. DNA of the CDR3: TGTGCTAGCAGCTTAGAGGGGACTAGCGGGGGGGCATACGAAGAGACCCAGTACTTC. This sequence encodes CASSLEGTSGGAYEETQYF.

This clonotype was counted ten times or more. The rearrangement joins TRBV7-9 to TRBJ1-1, with a tentative D call TRBD1 (5 bases). The V and J ends lost 1 base and 1 base respectively, with 13 bases between them. Germline lookup yields CDR1 SEHNR and CDR2 FQNEAQ (reference sequence). The CDR3 spans 16 residues. CDR3 coding DNA: TGTGCCAGCAGCTTAGACGGTGAGGGGACGAACACTGAAGCTTTCTTT. Protein sequence: CASSLDGEGTNTEAFF.

This clonotype has a count of ten or more. V gene TRBV19 combines with J gene TRBJ1-3; D uncertain. The V end was cut by 3 bases, the J end by 1 base, with 7 bases between. Germline CDR1 reads LNHDA; CDR2 reads SQIVND (reference sequence). This CDR3 comprises 14 residues. The CDR3 protein is CASSIHRSGNTIYF. CDR3 nucleotides: TGTGCCAGTAGTATTCACCGATCTGGAAACACCATATATTTT.

This clonotype was seen repeatedly, ten times or more. The chain carries TRBV20-1 and TRBJ1-1; TRBD1 matches at 8 bases. The germline V gene encodes CDR1 DFQATT and CDR2 SNEGSKA (reference sequence). The CDR3 has 13 amino acids. J lost 5 bases, V lost 6 bases, and 8 bases had no gene match. For the CDR3, the DNA is TGCAGTGCGCTACAGGGGGGAATAACTGAAGCTTTCTTT. As protein: CSALQGGITEAFF.

In this sample, this clonotype turned up many times. The chain uses TRBV20-1 and TRBJ1-2; D ambiguous. Trimming stripped 3 bases from V and 9 bases from J, with 8 bases between. Germline V gives CDR1 DFQATT, CDR2 SNEGSKA (reference sequence). The CDR3 spans 10 residues. CDR3 protein: CSARGASYTF. CDR3 DNA sequence: TGCAGTGCTAGGGGCGCGAGCTACACCTTC.

This clonotype was seen ten or more times. The gene calls are TRBV5-1 and TRBJ2-3, with 9 bases aligning to TRBD2. Trimming cost V 1 base and J 4 bases; bases outside gene matches: 7. Germline CDR1 reads SGHRS; CDR2 reads YFSETQ. The CDR3 is 16 residues long. CDR3 region: CASSLPSGARSDTQYF. Here the CDR3 DNA reads TGCGCCAGCAGCTTGCCTAGCGGGGCGAGATCAGATACGCAGTATTTT.

This clonotype was detected ten times or more. The rearrangement uses TRBV14 and TRBJ2-7; no firm D call. Germline-derived CDR1 and CDR2 are SGHDN and FVKESK. The V gene lost 4 bases and the J gene lost 2 bases, with 6 bases spanning the gap. The CDR3 consists of 12 residues. CDR3 region: CASSLSAYEQYF. The CDR3 DNA reads TGTGCCAGCAGCCTGTCAGCCTACGAGCAGTACTTC.

This clonotype was seen ten or more times. The V and J genes are TRBV7-2 and TRBJ2-2, with 8 bases that match TRBD1. The CDR3 runs 16 residues. From germline, CDR1 is SGHTA and CDR2 FQGNSA. V was clipped by 5 bases and J by 3 bases; unmatched bases: 8. The CDR3 nucleotides read TGTGCCAGCAGCCTAAGGACAGGGCGGGACACCGGGGAGCTGTTTTTT. Translating it yields CASSLRTGRDTGELFF.

This clonotype was recorded many times. The chain couples TRBV28 to TRBJ1-1; D call uncertain. Trimming pared 7 bases from V and 4 bases from J, leaving 16 bases between. The CDR3 has 14 residues. The germline gives CDR1 MDHEN, CDR2 SYDVKM. The CDR3 sequence is CASTERWGSTEAFF. For the CDR3, the DNA is TGTGCCAGCACCGAAAGATGGGGAAGCACTGAAGCTTTCTTT.

The sample holds many counts of this clonotype. The chain links TRBV11-2 to TRBJ2-7, with 7 bases identical to TRBD1. The germline V gene has CDR1 SGHAT and CDR2 FQNNGV. The CDR3 runs to 13 residues. V lost 4 bases and J lost 5; bases outside the gene matches: 5. The CDR3 DNA reads TGTGCCAGCAGCTCTTTGACAGGGCACGAGCAGTACTTC. This codes for CASSSLTGHEQYF.